The 9 T cell receptor beta chains given below trace back to one sample, sequenced in a study of shared clonotypes between healthy human individuals (TCRdb year 2020). Receptor libraries were prepared by the immunoSEQ multiplex PCR assay. Held by TCRdb, this immuneACCESS table contains in-frame sequences only and omits some clones. Under half of the omission traces to an unresolved V gene where checked; the cause of the rest is unknown. Here the sample has approximately 470,000 clones; roughly 80% occur a single time. Roughly 13% of the sample comes from the top ten. What was sequenced was PBMCs. Receptor source: a woman in her forties in good health. Some clones in this sample may be carry-over from other donors' samples.

The rearrangement joins TRBV4-3 to TRBJ2-2, with TRBD2 identical over 8 bases. V was pared by 4 bases and J by 2 bases, with 6 bases of the junction left unmatched. This CDR3 is built from 16 residues. Germline CDR1 LGHNA, CDR2 YSLEER. The CDR3 spells CASSPGGTVNTGELFF. The CDR3 DNA sequence: TGCGCCAGCAGCCCGGGGGGGACGGTAAACACCGGGGAGCTGTTTTTT.

This clone was counted between two and nine times. The chain links TRBV12-1 to TRBJ2-7; the table's D call, TRBD2, has no DNA check behind it. TRBV12-1 constitutes a pseudogene. This CDR3 is 17 amino acids long. CDR3 coding DNA: TGTGCCAGCAGCTTTGAGCGGACTAGCGGTTACTCCTACGAGCAGTACTTC. It specifies CASSFERTSGYSYEQYF.

This clone has more than one count but fewer than ten. V usage is TRBV28 and J usage is TRBJ2-1; tentatively, D is TRBD1 or TRBD2 (5 bases each). Between the trimmed V and J ends, which lost 5 bases and 12 bases, there was a span of 11 bases. From germline, CDR1 is MDHEN and CDR2 SYDVKM. This CDR3 has 11 residues. The CDR3 spells CASSRGTRQFF. In DNA, the CDR3 is TGTGCCAGCAGTCGAGGGACCCGGCAGTTCTTC.

V and J are TRBV5-5 and TRBJ2-7, with D possibly TRBD2 on 6 matching bases. Germline CDR1 SGHKS, CDR2 YYEKEE (reference sequence). The CDR3 length is 14 residues. Trimming left V 4 bases short and J 5 bases short, with 16 bases between. The CDR3 loop reads CASSTDGGRHEQYF. CDR3 coding DNA: TGTGCCAGCAGCACGGACGGGGGTCGGCACGAGCAGTACTTC.

This rearrangement joins TRBV10-2 to TRBJ2-4; weak D call: TRBD2 (6 bases). The V end was cut by 11 bases, the J end by 7 bases, with 15 bases between. The germline V gene encodes CDR1 WSHSY and CDR2 SAAADI. The CDR3 is made up of 12 amino acids. The CDR3, as DNA: TGCGCCTCCGGTTCAGGGAGGAACATTCAGTACTTC. It encodes CASGSGRNIQYF.

About this clone: One end of the junction is discordant with germline, which a read error may explain. The rearrangement uses TRBV6-6 and TRBJ1-2; unclear D gene. The CDR3 spans 16 residues. Germline V gene lookup returns CDR1 MNHNY and CDR2 SVGAGI (reference sequence). For the CDR3, the DNA is TGTGCCAGCAGTTCCCCTTCACGGAAAGCTAACTACGGCTACACCTTC. Protein product: CASSSPSRKANYGYTF.

The gene calls are TRBV27 and TRBJ2-2; 7 bases align to TRBD1. The CDR3 has 14 amino acids. CDR1 MNHEY and CDR2 SMNVEV come from the germline V gene (reference sequence). The V segment lost 2 bases and the J segment 4 bases; nucleotides outside the gene matches: 1. CDR3 nucleotide sequence: TGTGCCAGCAGTTTAAGACAGGGCACCGGGGAGCTGTTTTTT. Encoded protein: CASSLRQGTGELFF.

Details on this clone: A single base is all that separates this from a far larger clone, so a read error is likely. This same CDR3 is encoded by further DNA sequences in the sample. The chain recombines TRBV30 with TRBJ1-2; a possible D gene is TRBD1 (6 bases). The CDR3 has 14 residues. Trimming stripped 4 bases from V and 8 bases from J, with 20 bases between. In germline, CDR1 is GTSNPN, CDR2 SVGIG (reference sequence). The CDR3: CAWKFGAGAGGYTF. CDR3 DNA sequence: TGTGCCTGGAAGTTCGGGGCAGGGGCTGGAGGCTACACCTTC.

By sample share, this clone is medium-sized. The same CDR3 arises from other DNA sequences in this sample as well. The gene calls are TRBV7-9 and TRBJ1-5; D remains unclear. Germline CDR1 SEHNR, CDR2 FQNEAQ (reference sequence). The CDR3 length is 12 residues. With 5 bases removed from V and 5 bases from J, the gap between germline ends came to 7 bases. The DNA for the CDR3 is TGTGCCAGCAGCCGGACTGATCAGCCCCAGCATTTT. This translates into CASSRTDQPQHF.